This TCR beta chain stems from a study of blood T cell repertoires in COVID-19. Whole-study context: T cells, B-cell-depleted T cells, or PBMCs supplied cDNA or gDNA.

Source study methods: Scientists estimated how many nucleated cells there were by amplifying reference gene primers. Clones were read by immunoSEQ multiplex PCR, and TCRdb kept only the in-frame ones, dropping some. The DNA gave D and trimming, while V, J and clone size come from that table. The sample carries 150,000 or so clones, around 81% recorded once. Participant ages covered roughly 18 to 89 years across approximately 25 US areas. The sample taken for sequencing was PBMCs or T cells enriched from blood (not recorded which). The TCR comes from a middle-aged man who had recovered from COVID-19.

This chain's CDR3 is CASSSTGANTEAFF. The CDR3 bases are TGTGCCAGCAGCTCTACAGGGGCGAACACTGAAGCTTTCTTT. The gene calls are TRBV7-8 and TRBJ1-1; 7 bases fit TRBD1. This CDR3 comprises 14 residues. From germline, CDR1 is SGHVS and CDR2 FQNEAQ. The V and J ends lost 4 bases and 1 base, in that order; junction bases with no gene match: 3.